The clone carrying this TCR beta chain has only a few counts. Its antigen is still unknown. This entry belongs to a study of STAT3 mutations in large granular lymphocyte leukemia. CDR1 is SGDLS, CDR2 YYNGEE, per germline. V lost 0 bases and J 5 bases, leaving 14 bases between the germline ends. The CDR3 sequence is 15 residues long. The data were produced by immunoSEQ multiplex PCR, yet TCRdb's version contains in-frame clones alone and is incomplete. The sample has fewer than 9,500 clones; roughly 90% are singletons. The study's findings and limits: After therapy, about 30% of the 18 patients switched clonotypes, all new clones STAT3 wild type. At least one immunodominant TCR beta clonotype appeared in every T-cell large granular lymphocyte leukemia patient.

The TCR originated in a man aged 55 to 70 with T-cell large granular lymphocyte leukemia. Some clones in this sample may be carry-over from other donors' samples. Material for sequencing was peripheral blood mononuclear cells. V usage is TRBV9 and J usage is TRBJ1-1, with D uncertain. CDR3 sequence: CASSVAGGRDTEAFF. The CDR3 nucleotides read TGTGCCAGCAGCGTAGCTGGTGGGCGAGATACTGAAGCTTTCTTT.